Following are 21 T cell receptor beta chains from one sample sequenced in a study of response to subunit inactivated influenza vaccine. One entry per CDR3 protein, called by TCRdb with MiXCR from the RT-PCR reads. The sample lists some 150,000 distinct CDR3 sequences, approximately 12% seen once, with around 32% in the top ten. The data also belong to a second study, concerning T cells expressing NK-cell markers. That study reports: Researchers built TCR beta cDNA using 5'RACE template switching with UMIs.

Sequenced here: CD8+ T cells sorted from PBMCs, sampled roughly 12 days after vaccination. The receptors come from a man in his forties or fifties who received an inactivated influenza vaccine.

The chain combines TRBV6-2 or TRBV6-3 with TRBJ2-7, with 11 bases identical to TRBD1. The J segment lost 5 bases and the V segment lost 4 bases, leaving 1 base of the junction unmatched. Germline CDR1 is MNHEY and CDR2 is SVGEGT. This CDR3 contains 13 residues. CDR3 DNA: TGTGCCAGCAGTTGGACAGGGGGCAACGAGCAGTACTTC. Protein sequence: CASSWTGGNEQYF.

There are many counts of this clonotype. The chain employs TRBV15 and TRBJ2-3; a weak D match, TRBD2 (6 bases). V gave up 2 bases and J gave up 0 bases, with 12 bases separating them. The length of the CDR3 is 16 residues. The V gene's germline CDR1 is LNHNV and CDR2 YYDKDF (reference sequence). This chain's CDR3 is CATSRNGLASTDTQYF. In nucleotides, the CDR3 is TGTGCCACCAGCAGAAATGGGCTAGCGAGCACAGATACGCAGTATTTT.

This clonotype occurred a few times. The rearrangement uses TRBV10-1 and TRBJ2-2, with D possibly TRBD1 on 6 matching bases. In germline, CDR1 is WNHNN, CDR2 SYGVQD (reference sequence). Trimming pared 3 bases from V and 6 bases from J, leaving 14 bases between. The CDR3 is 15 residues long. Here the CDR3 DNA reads TGCGCCAGCAGTGATTCAGGGGATCGGGCCGGGGAGCTGTTTTTT. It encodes CASSDSGDRAGELFF.

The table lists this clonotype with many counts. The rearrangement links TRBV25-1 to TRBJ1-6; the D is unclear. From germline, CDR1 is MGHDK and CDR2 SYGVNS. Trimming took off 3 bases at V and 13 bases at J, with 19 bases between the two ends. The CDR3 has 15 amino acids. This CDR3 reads CASSESLDLRSPLHF. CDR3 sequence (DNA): TGTGCCAGCAGTGAGTCCCTCGACCTCAGGTCCCCCCTCCACTTT.

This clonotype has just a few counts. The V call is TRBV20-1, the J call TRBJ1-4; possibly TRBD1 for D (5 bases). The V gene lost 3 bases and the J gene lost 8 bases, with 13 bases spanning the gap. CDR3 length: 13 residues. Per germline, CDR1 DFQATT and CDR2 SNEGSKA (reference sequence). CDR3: CSARGQDLEKLFF. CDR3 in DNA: TGCAGTGCTAGGGGGCAGGATTTGGAAAAACTGTTTTTT.

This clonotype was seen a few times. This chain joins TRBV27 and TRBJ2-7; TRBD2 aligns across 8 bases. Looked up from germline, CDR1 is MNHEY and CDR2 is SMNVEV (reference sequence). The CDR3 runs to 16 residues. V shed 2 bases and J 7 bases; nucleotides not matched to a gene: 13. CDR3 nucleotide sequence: TGTGCCAGCAGTTTACTTCACCCGGGAGGGCCGATAGAGCAGTACTTC. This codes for CASSLLHPGGPIEQYF.

The DNA for the CDR3 is TGTGCCAGCTCACCTCCGGGACAGAAAAACTATGAAAAACTGTTTTTT. Translated, it gives CASSPPGQKNYEKLFF. The V gene is TRBV18, the J gene TRBJ1-4; 7 bases fit TRBD1. Losses at the gene ends were 3 bases for V and 6 bases for J; bases not matched to a gene: 10. The CDR3 runs to 16 residues. The V gene's germline CDR1 is KGHSH and CDR2 LQKENI.

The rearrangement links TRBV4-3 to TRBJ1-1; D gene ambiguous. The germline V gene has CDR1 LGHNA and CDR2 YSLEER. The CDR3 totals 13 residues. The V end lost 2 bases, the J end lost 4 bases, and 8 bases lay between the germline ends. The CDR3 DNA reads TGCGCCAGCAGCCAAACCGGGGTCACTGAAGCTTTCTTT. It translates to CASSQTGVTEAFF.

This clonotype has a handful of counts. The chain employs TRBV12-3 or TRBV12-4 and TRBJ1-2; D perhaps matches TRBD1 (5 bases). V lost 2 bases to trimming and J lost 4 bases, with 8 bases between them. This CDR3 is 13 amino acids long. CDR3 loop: CASSLSTAYGYTF. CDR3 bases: TGTGCCAGCAGTTTATCGACAGCCTATGGCTACACCTTC.

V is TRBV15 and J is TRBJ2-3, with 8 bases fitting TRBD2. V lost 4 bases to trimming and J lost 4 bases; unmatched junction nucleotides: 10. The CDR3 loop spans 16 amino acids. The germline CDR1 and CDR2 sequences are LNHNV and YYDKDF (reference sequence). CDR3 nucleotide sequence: TGTGCCACCAGCAAGCACGTTAGCGGGGCCTCAGATACGCAGTATTTT. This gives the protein CATSKHVSGASDTQYF. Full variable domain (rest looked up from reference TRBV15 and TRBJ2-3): DAMVIQNPRYQVTQFGKPVTLSCSQTLNHNVMYWYQQKSSQAPKLLFHYYDKDFNNEADTPDNFQSRRPNTSFCFLDIRSPGLGDTAMYLCATSKHVSGASDTQYFGPGTRLTVL.

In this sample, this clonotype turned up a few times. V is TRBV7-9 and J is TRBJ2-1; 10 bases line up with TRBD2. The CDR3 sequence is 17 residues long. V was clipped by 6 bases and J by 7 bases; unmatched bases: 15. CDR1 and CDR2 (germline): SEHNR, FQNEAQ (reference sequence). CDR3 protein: CASRHSLVAGGLNEQFF. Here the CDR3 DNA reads TGTGCCAGCAGGCATAGTCTGGTAGCGGGAGGATTAAATGAGCAGTTCTTC.

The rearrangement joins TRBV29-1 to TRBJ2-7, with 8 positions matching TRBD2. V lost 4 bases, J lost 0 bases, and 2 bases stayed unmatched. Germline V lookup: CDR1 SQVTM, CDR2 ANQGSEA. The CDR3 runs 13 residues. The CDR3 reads CSVGRGVSYEQYF. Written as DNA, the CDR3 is TGCAGCGTTGGGCGGGGGGTCTCCTACGAGCAGTACTTC.

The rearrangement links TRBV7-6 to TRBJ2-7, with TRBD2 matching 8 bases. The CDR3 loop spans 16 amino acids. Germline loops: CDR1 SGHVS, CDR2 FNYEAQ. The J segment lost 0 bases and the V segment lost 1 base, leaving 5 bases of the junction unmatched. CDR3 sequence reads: CASSLVTSGASYEQYF. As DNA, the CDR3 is TGTGCCAGCAGCTTAGTTACTAGCGGAGCCTCCTACGAGCAGTACTTC.

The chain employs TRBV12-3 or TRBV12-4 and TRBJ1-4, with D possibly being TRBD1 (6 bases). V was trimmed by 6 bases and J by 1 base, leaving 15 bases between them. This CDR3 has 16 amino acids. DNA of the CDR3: TGTGCCAGCAGCCGAACAAGCAGGGGAACTAATGAAAAACTGTTTTTT. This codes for CASSRTSRGTNEKLFF.

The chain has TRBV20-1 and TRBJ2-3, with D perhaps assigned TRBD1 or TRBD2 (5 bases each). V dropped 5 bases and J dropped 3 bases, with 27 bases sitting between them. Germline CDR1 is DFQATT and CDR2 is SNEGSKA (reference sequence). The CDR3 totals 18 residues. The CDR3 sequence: CSAGGVPTRLRLTDTQYF. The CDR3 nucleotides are TGCAGTGCTGGGGGTGTCCCCACGAGGCTCAGGTTAACAGATACGCAGTATTTT.

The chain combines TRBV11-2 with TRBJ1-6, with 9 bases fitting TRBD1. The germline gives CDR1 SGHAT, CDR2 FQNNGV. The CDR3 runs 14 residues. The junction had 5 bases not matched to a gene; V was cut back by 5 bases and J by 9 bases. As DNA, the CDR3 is TGTGCCAGCAGCCTGGGACAGGGAGCTTCACCCCTCCACTTT. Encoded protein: CASSLGQGASPLHF.

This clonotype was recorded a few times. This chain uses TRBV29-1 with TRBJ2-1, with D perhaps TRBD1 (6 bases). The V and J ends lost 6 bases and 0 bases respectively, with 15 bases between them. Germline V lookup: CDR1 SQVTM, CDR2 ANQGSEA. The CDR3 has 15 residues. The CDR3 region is CSVAGTPSSYNEQFF. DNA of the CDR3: TGCAGCGTCGCCGGGACACCGAGCTCCTACAATGAGCAGTTCTTC.

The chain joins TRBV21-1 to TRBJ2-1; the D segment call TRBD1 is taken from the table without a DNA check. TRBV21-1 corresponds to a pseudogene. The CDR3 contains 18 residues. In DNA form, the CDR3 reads TGTGCCAGCAGCAAAGCAGGAGATAGTGGGACAGGGAGGAATGAGCAGTTCTTC. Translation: CASSKAGDSGTGRNEQFF.

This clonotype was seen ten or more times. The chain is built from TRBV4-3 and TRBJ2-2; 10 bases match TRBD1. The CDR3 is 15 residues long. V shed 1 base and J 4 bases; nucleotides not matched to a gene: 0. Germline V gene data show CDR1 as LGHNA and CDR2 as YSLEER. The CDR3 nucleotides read TGCGCCAGCAGCCAAGGGACAGGGGGCACCGGGGAGCTGTTTTTT. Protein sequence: CASSQGTGGTGELFF.

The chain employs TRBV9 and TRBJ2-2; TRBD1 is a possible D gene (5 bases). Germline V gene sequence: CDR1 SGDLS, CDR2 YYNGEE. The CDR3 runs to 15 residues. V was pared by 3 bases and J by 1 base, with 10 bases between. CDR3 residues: CASSGSRENTGELFF. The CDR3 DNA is TGTGCCAGCAGCGGTAGCAGGGAGAACACCGGGGAGCTGTTTTTT.

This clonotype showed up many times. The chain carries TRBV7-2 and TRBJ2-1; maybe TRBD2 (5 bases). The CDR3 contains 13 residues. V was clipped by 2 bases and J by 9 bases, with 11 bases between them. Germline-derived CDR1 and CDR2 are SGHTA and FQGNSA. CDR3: CASSLTWESEQFF. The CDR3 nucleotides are TGTGCCAGCAGCTTAACTTGGGAGAGTGAGCAGTTCTTC.